The clone carrying this T cell receptor (beta chain) was recorded at least ten times. Building the TCR beta libraries relied on iRepertoire HTBI primers, and CDR3 regions underwent Arm-PCR. TCRdb itself ran the multiplex PCR reads through MiXCR, one entry per CDR3 protein. The profile shows 400,000 to 500,000 distinct CDR3 sequences, 20% to 25% of them singletons. The time point was: persistent/refractory GD, antithyroid drugs over 5 years with positive TRAb. TCR sequences were obtained from RNA taken from PBMCs. The record originates from a study of regulatory T cells in long-lasting Graves disease. This specimen was peripheral blood mononuclear cells (PBMCs), taken when the disease was refractory, from a patient treated with antithyroid drugs. This TCR came from a female donor with Graves disease.

The CDR3 spells CASSLGPSGREQYF. The CDR3 DNA reads as TGTGCCAGCAGTTTAGGGCCCTCGGGGCGCGAGCAGTACTTC. The chain links TRBV28 to TRBJ2-7, with D perhaps being TRBD1 or TRBD2 (5 bases each). Trimming removed 2 bases from V and 6 bases from J, with 14 bases in between. The germline V gene has CDR1 MDHEN and CDR2 SYDVKM. The CDR3 consists of 14 residues.